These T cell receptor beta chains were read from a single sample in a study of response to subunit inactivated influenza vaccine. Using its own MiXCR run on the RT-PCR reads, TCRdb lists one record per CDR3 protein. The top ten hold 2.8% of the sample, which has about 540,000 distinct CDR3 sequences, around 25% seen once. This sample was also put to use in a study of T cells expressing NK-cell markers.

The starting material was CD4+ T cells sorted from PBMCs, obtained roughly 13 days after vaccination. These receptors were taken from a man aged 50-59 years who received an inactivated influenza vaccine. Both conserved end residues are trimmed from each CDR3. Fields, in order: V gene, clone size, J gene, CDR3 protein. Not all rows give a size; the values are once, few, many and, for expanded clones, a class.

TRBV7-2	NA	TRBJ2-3	ASSTPGQTDTQY
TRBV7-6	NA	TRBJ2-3	ASSLYGVESWRRNTDTQY
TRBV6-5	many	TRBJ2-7	ASSYSKASGDYEQY
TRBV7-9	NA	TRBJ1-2	ASSLGKDYGYT
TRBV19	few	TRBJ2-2	ASSISWSGGELF
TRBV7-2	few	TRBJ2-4	ASSLRGGENIQY
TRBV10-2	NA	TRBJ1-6	ASSERINSPLH
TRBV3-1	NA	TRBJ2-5	ASSQDPAGRETQY
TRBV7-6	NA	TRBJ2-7	ASSSDRGAFYEQY
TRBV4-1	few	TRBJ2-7	ASSQDLRLREQY
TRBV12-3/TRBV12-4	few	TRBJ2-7	ASSLAAGGEQY
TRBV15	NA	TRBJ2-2	ATSRESTGELF
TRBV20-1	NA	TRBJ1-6	SAGGATDNSPLH
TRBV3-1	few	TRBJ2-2	ASSPRDRATGELF
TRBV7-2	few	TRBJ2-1	ASSLASSREQF
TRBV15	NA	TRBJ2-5	ATSRDPDFRETQY
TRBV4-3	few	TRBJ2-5	ASSQERGRPGQETQY
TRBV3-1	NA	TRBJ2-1	ASSQDFSGGNEQF
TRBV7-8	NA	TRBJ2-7	ASSVQGVPYEQY
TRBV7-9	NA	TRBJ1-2	ASSPRPGGYT